These 4 T cell receptor beta chains came from one sample sequenced in a study of blood T cells in healthy people across ages. It was with a sample-barcoded 5' primer and a J-beta primer mix that a second PCR of roughly 7 to 12 cycles was run. TCRdb recomputed calls from the 5' RACE reads with MiXCR, one row per CDR3 protein. The sample carries 720,000 or so distinct CDR3 sequences, 40% to 50% recorded once. Sequenced input: blood. Source of these receptors: a man at least 80 years old in good health.

This clonotype was seen a few times. V and J are TRBV3-1 and TRBJ2-3, with 12 bases lining up with TRBD2. CDR1 LGHDT and CDR2 YNNKEL come from the germline V gene (reference sequence). The length of the CDR3 is 17 residues. The V and J ends lost 4 bases and 0 bases, in that order; junction bases with no gene match: 5. CDR3 region: CASSLPGTSGSTDTQYF. The CDR3 region has the DNA TGTGCCAGCAGCCTGCCCGGGACTAGCGGGAGCACAGATACGCAGTATTTT.

The V call is TRBV4-1, the J call TRBJ2-1; D perhaps matches TRBD1 (5 bases). The last part of the DNA fits TRBJ2-7 better; the J call may be wrong. Looked up from germline, CDR1 is MGHRA and CDR2 is YSYEKL. This CDR3 is built from 17 residues. CDR3 in DNA: TGCGCCAGCAGCCAAGTCCTGGGAAGGGGCTCCTACAATGAGCAGTACTTC. Residues: CASSQVLGRGSYNEQYF.

This clonotype was seen ten or more times. The chain links TRBV6-2 or TRBV6-3 to TRBJ2-3, with 7 bases matching TRBD1. CDR3 size: 17 residues. Germline CDR1 is MNHEY and CDR2 is SVGEGT. J lost 0 bases, V lost 2 bases, and 8 bases had no gene match. The DNA for the CDR3 is TGTGCCAGCAGTTACCCCGGACAGGCGGCTAGCACAGATACGCAGTATTTT. Amino acids: CASSYPGQAASTDTQYF.

The chain carries TRBV25-1 and TRBJ2-5, with 11 bases aligning to TRBD2. There are 15 residues in the CDR3. V lost 2 bases and J lost 2; bases outside the gene matches: 1. Germline V gene sequence: CDR1 MGHDK, CDR2 SYGVNS. The CDR3 DNA is TGTGCCAGCAGTGAAGGGACTAGCGGACAAGAGACCCAGTACTTC. Its translation: CASSEGTSGQETQYF. Full variable domain (remainder filled in from reference TRBV25-1 and TRBJ2-5): EADIYQTPRYLVIGTGKKITLECSQTMGHDKMYWYQQDPGMELHLIHYSYGVNSTEKGDLSSESTVSRIRTEHFPLTLESARPSHTSQYLCASSEGTSGQETQYFGPGTRLLVL.